One sample yielded the 14 T cell receptor beta chains listed below, sequenced in a study of cytomegalovirus exposure and HLA in healthy donors. The PCR contained 60 Vbeta and 13 Jbeta primers. Using immunoSEQ multiplex PCR, the repertoire was profiled, and TCRdb retains in-frame clones only, with some absent. Counted here are about 210,000 clones, approximately 80% occurring once; the ten biggest clones make up roughly a tenth. Source material: PBMCs. Every receptor here comes from a woman aged 50 to 65 in good health and CMV-seropositive.

V and J are TRBV7-9 and TRBJ1-5, with no clear D. Trimming cost V 7 bases and J 2 bases, with 9 bases left between them. This CDR3 comprises 13 residues. Germline CDR1 SEHNR, CDR2 FQNEAQ (reference sequence). The CDR3 DNA reads as TGTGCCAGCACCCTCACAGGCAATCAGCCCCAGCATTTT. It encodes CASTLTGNQPQHF.

This rearrangement joins TRBV6-5 to TRBJ1-5; 9 bases map to TRBD1. Losses at the gene ends were 6 bases for V and 3 bases for J; bases not matched to a gene: 6. CDR1 is MNHEY and CDR2 is SVGAGI in the germline V gene. The CDR3 is 15 residues long. CDR3 loop: CASSPTGGDNQPQHF. CDR3 in DNA: TGTGCCAGCAGCCCGACAGGGGGTGACAATCAGCCCCAGCATTTT.

The CDR3 DNA follows: TGTGCCAGCAGACCATATAGAAACAGGGATGGCTACACCTTC. It encodes CASRPYRNRDGYTF. V is TRBV6-1 and J is TRBJ1-2; weak D call: TRBD1 (6 bases). Trimming took off 6 bases at V and 6 bases at J, with 17 bases between the two ends. Germline-derived CDR1 and CDR2 are MNHNS and SASEGT. There are 14 residues in the CDR3.

This chain uses TRBV11-2 with TRBJ1-1; D unclear. V lost 2 bases and J 5 bases, leaving 6 bases between the germline ends. This CDR3 region has 12 residues. The germline V gene has CDR1 SGHAT and CDR2 FQNNGV. In nucleotides, the CDR3 is TGTGCCAGCAGCTTACAGAGGACTGAAGCTTTCTTT. Its protein product is CASSLQRTEAFF.

This clone has only a few counts. The chain recombines TRBV29-1 with TRBJ1-3; no clear D. Trimming left V 6 bases short and J 4 bases short, with 7 bases between. CDR3 length equals 11 residues. Germline values: CDR1 SQVTM, CDR2 ANQGSEA. CDR3 DNA sequence: TGCAGCGTCTACCACGGAAACACCATATATTTT. Protein sequence: CSVYHGNTIYF.

V gene TRBV6-1 combines with J gene TRBJ1-2; 9 bases align to TRBD1. The V segment lost 5 bases and the J segment 3 bases; nucleotides outside the gene matches: 4. Germline values: CDR1 MNHNS, CDR2 SASEGT. The CDR3 loop spans 14 amino acids. Written as DNA, the CDR3 is TGTGCCAGCAGTCTAGACAGGGGGGACTATGGCTACACCTTC. Translation: CASSLDRGDYGYTF.

The chain links TRBV9 to TRBJ1-1; TRBD1 is a possible D gene (5 bases). Between the trimmed V and J ends, which lost 0 bases and 5 bases, there was a span of 8 bases. Germline V gene sequence: CDR1 SGDLS, CDR2 YYNGEE. The CDR3 contains 13 residues. The CDR3 nucleotides read TGTGCCAGCAGCGTAGAAGCAGGGACTGAAGCTTTCTTT. This codes for CASSVEAGTEAFF.

This chain connects TRBV11-2 to TRBJ1-5, with D uncertain. The CDR3 is 14 amino acids. Germline loops: CDR1 SGHAT, CDR2 FQNNGV. Between the trimmed V and J ends, which lost 1 base and 7 bases, there was a span of 11 bases. CDR3 bases: TGTGCCAGCAGCTTAGTTGAGAGAGGCCAGCCCCAGCATTTT. As protein: CASSLVERGQPQHF.

The chain links TRBV10-3 to TRBJ1-6; 10 nucleotides agree with TRBD1. Germline values: CDR1 ENHRY, CDR2 SYGVKD. The CDR3 consists of 16 residues. V lost 5 bases, J lost 5 bases, and 6 bases stayed unmatched. The DNA for the CDR3 is TGTGCCATCAGTAAGCGGGGGACAGGGGATAATTCACCCCTCCACTTT. This gives the protein CAISKRGTGDNSPLHF.

This clone was counted a few times. The chain is built from TRBV30 and TRBJ1-1, with TRBD1 matching over 7 bases. Germline V gene data show CDR1 as GTSNPN and CDR2 as SVGIG (reference sequence). The CDR3 extends over 13 amino acids. V lost 4 bases, J lost 0 bases, and 2 bases stayed unmatched. The CDR3 is CAWMGQMNTEAFF. For the CDR3, the DNA is TGTGCCTGGATGGGACAGATGAACACTGAAGCTTTCTTT.

The gene calls are TRBV19 and TRBJ2-3, with 8 nucleotides matching TRBD2. J lost 2 bases, V lost 6 bases, and 7 bases had no gene match. Germline loops: CDR1 LNHDA, CDR2 SQIVND (reference sequence). CDR3 length: 15 amino acids. The CDR3 protein is CASSEAGATTDTQYF. The CDR3, as DNA: TGTGCCAGTAGCGAAGCGGGGGCCACCACAGATACGCAGTATTTT.

The rearrangement links TRBV15 to TRBJ2-3; no clear D. This CDR3 contains 17 residues. Trimming removed 0 bases at V and 1 base at J, with 14 bases between. CDR1 is LNHNV, CDR2 YYDKDF, per germline (reference sequence). In nucleotides, the CDR3 is TGTGCCACCAGCAGAGAACCCAGCGCCTCTGGCACAGATACGCAGTATTTT. Its translation is CATSREPSASGTDTQYF.

This clone has only one observation. This rearrangement joins TRBV27 to TRBJ1-2; TRBD1 matches at 12 bases. V dropped 6 bases and J dropped 5; count of bases not matched to a gene: 7. Germline V CDR1 and CDR2: MNHEY, SMNVEV (reference sequence). This CDR3 spans 15 amino acids. This CDR3 is CASRDPGQGAYGYTF. CDR3 DNA sequence: TGTGCCAGCAGAGATCCGGGACAGGGGGCATATGGCTACACCTTC.

The chain uses TRBV18 and TRBJ2-5; TRBD2 matches 9 bases. The germline V gene has CDR1 KGHSH and CDR2 LQKENI. V lost 4 bases, J lost 0 bases, and 6 bases stayed unmatched. CDR3 length: 16 amino acids. Here the CDR3 DNA reads TGTGCCAGCTCACAAACTAGCGGGTCTTACCAAGAGACCCAGTACTTC. As protein: CASSQTSGSYQETQYF. Supplemented by reference TRBV18 and TRBJ2-5, the full variable domain reads NAGVMQNPRHLVRRRGQEARLRCSPMKGHSHVYWYRQLPEEGLKFMVYLQKENIIDESGMPKERFSAEFPKEGPSILRIQQVVRGDSAAYFCASSQTSGSYQETQYFGPGTRLLVL.